Below are 24 T cell receptor beta chains sequenced from a single sample in a study of CD8 T cells in Susac syndrome (dated by TCRdb to 2018 to 2020). Libraries were made using the immunoSEQ multiplex PCR assay. RNA was extracted with the RNeasy kit and roughly 0.45 to 1 ug was reverse transcribed using random hexamers. TCRdb's own reprocessing of the public reads used fastp at Q25 and MiXCR and kept productive beta chains. Identical CDR3 protein sequences are pooled into one entry, listed with their most common genes and DNA. Here the sample has roughly 300,000 distinct CDR3 sequences; roughly 84% occur a single time. The biggest ten clones account for approximately 0.11% of the sample. Sequenced input: CD8+ T cells from PBMCs. The receptors originated from a human donor with multiple sclerosis.

This rearrangement joins TRBV10-2 to TRBJ1-1; D unclear. The CDR3 is 13 residues long. The germline CDR1 and CDR2 sequences are WSHSY and SAAADI. Trimming pared 7 bases from V and 0 bases from J, leaving 9 bases between. DNA for the CDR3: TGCGCCAGCAACCACGAAATGAACACTGAAGCTTTCTTT. Protein sequence: CASNHEMNTEAFF.

This clonotype was counted a few times. The rearrangement links TRBV2 to TRBJ2-7; 9 nucleotides line up with TRBD1. V lost 10 bases, J lost 3 bases, and 7 bases stayed unmatched. The CDR3 contains 13 residues. Looked up from germline, CDR1 is SNHLY and CDR2 is FYNNEI. The CDR3 nucleotides read TGTGCCATCAGGGACAGGGTGGTCTACGAGCAGTACTTC. As protein: CAIRDRVVYEQYF.

This clonotype was seen only a few times. This sequence joins TRBV6-1 and TRBJ2-1; D not certain. V dropped 3 bases and J dropped 0 bases, with 6 bases sitting between them. This CDR3 is 14 amino acids long. The V gene's germline CDR1 is MNHNS and CDR2 SASEGT. CDR3: CASSDAYSYNEQFF. The CDR3 DNA is TGTGCCAGCAGTGACGCCTACTCCTACAATGAGCAGTTCTTC.

V gene TRBV10-3 combines with J gene TRBJ2-7; 9 nucleotides match TRBD2. Germline CDR1 is ENHRY and CDR2 is SYGVKD. This CDR3 has 16 residues. V shed 2 bases and J 5 bases; nucleotides not matched to a gene: 10. The CDR3 reads CAISEPGTSRSDEQYF. In DNA, the CDR3 is TGTGCCATCAGTGAGCCCGGGACTAGCAGGAGCGACGAGCAGTACTTC.

The rearrangement uses TRBV13 and TRBJ2-4; no clear D. Germline loops: CDR1 PRHDT, CDR2 FYEKMQ (reference sequence). Between the trimmed V and J ends, which lost 5 bases and 0 bases, there was a span of 8 bases. This CDR3 comprises 14 residues. The CDR3 spells CASSPKIAKNIQYF. In nucleotides, the CDR3 is TGTGCCAGCAGCCCAAAAATAGCCAAAAACATTCAGTACTTC.

The chain employs TRBV7-6 and TRBJ2-1, with TRBD2 matching over 8 bases. This CDR3 has 15 residues. The V gene's germline CDR1 is SGHVS and CDR2 FNYEAQ. J was trimmed by 5 bases and V by 0 bases; bases with no gene match: 3. CDR3 DNA: TGTGCCAGCAGCTTAGCCAGCGGGGGAAACAATGAGCAGTTCTTC. This codes for CASSLASGGNNEQFF. Supplemented by reference TRBV7-6 and TRBJ2-1, the full variable domain reads GAGVSQSPRYKVTKRGQDVALRCDPISGHVSLYWYRQALGQGPEFLTYFNYEAQQDKSGLPNDRFSAERPEGSISTLTIQRTEQRDSAMYRCASSLASGGNNEQFFGPGTRLTVL.

The genes are TRBV30 and TRBJ2-1; D gene unclear. Per germline, CDR1 GTSNPN and CDR2 SVGIG (reference sequence). Trimming shortened V by 0 bases and J by 7 bases, and 7 bases separated the two germline ends. This CDR3 spans 12 amino acids. CDR3 in amino acids: CAWSVSVNEQFF. The CDR3 DNA reads as TGTGCCTGGAGTGTCTCAGTGAATGAGCAGTTCTTC.

The rearrangement joins TRBV5-6 to TRBJ2-7; D remains unclear. Germline CDR1 reads SGHDT; CDR2 reads YYEEEE. Between the trimmed V and J ends, which lost 6 bases and 1 base, there was a span of 11 bases. This CDR3 contains 13 residues. The CDR3 is CASTSSGSYEQYF. For the CDR3, the DNA is TGTGCCAGCACCTCTTCGGGTTCCTACGAGCAGTACTTC.

This clonotype was seen just once. DNA of the CDR3: TGTGCCAGCAGCGATAAGCGGGAGCCATACAATGAGCAGTTCTTC. This codes for CASSDKREPYNEQFF. This rearrangement joins TRBV7-9 to TRBJ2-1; TRBD2 agrees at 8 bases. The CDR3 length is 15 residues. Trimming cost V 5 bases and J 4 bases; bases outside gene matches: 7. Germline-derived CDR1 and CDR2 are SEHNR and FQNEAQ (reference sequence).

The CDR3 sequence: CASRWESTGNEQFF. DNA of the CDR3: TGTGCCAGTCGGTGGGAGTCCACAGGCAATGAGCAGTTCTTC. The chain carries TRBV19 and TRBJ2-1; the D call may be TRBD1 or TRBD2 (5 bases each). The CDR3 consists of 14 residues. Looked up from germline, CDR1 is LNHDA and CDR2 is SQIVND (reference sequence). Trimming took off 8 bases at V and 6 bases at J, with 17 bases between the two ends. Looking up the rest from reference TRBV19 and TRBJ2-1 gives the full variable domain: DGGITQSPKYLFRKEGQNVTLSCEQNLNHDAMYWYRQDPGQGLRLIYYSQIVNDFQKGDIAEGYSVSREKKESFPLTVTSAQKNPTAFYLCASRWESTGNEQFFGPGTRLTVL.

This clonotype was detected only a few times. V usage is TRBV11-2 and J usage is TRBJ2-7; TRBD1 matches 9 bases. V dropped 4 bases and J dropped 2; count of bases not matched to a gene: 6. Germline loops: CDR1 SGHAT, CDR2 FQNNGV. This CDR3 region has 15 residues. DNA of the CDR3: TGTGCCAGCAGCTACGGGACAGGGAGACCCTACGAGCAGTACTTC. As protein: CASSYGTGRPYEQYF. Looking up the rest from reference TRBV11-2 and TRBJ2-7 gives the full variable domain: EAGVAQSPRYKIIEKRQSVAFWCNPISGHATLYWYQQILGQGPKLLIQFQNNGVVDDSQLPKDRFSAERLKGVDSTLKIQPAKLEDSAVYLCASSYGTGRPYEQYFGPGTRLTVT.

The chain has TRBV2 and TRBJ2-7; 8 positions agree with TRBD2. Germline CDR1 SNHLY, CDR2 FYNNEI. J gave up 1 base and V 6 bases, and 11 bases lay outside the gene matches. This CDR3 has 16 residues. CDR3 amino acids: CASRDLHREGSYEQYF. Written as DNA, the CDR3 is TGTGCCAGCAGGGACCTTCACCGGGAGGGTTCCTACGAGCAGTACTTC.

The J gene is TRBJ2-3, the V gene TRBV13; D unclear. Trimming took 5 bases from V and 4 from J, leaving 16 bases between them. This CDR3 spans 15 amino acids. CDR1 and CDR2 (germline): PRHDT, FYEKMQ (reference sequence). The CDR3 DNA reads as TGTGCCAGCAGCCTCGAGAATGCTCTCGCAGATACGCAGTATTTT. It encodes CASSLENALADTQYF. Complete variable domain (other parts from reference TRBV13 and TRBJ2-3): AAGVIQSPRHLIKEKRETATLKCYPIPRHDTVYWYQQGPGQDPQFLISFYEKMQSDKGSIPDRFSAQQFSDYHSELNMSSLELGDSALYFCASSLENALADTQYFGPGTRLTVL.

The chain is built from TRBV20-1 and TRBJ2-7; no clear D gene. The CDR3 is 16 amino acids. V was cut by 5 bases and J by 0 bases, with 20 bases left in between. In germline, CDR1 is DFQATT, CDR2 SNEGSKA (reference sequence). CDR3 DNA sequence: TGCAGTGCTTTACTTATTACAGAGCATAGCTCCTACGAGCAGTACTTC. Translated, it gives CSALLITEHSSYEQYF.

The chain joins TRBV24-1 to TRBJ2-3; tentative D call: TRBD1 (5 bases). Germline V gene lookup returns CDR1 KGHDR and CDR2 SFDVKD. V was pared by 4 bases and J by 0 bases, with 10 bases between. CDR3 length: 15 residues. CDR3 loop: CATSEAAGSTDTQYF. In DNA form, the CDR3 reads TGTGCCACCAGTGAGGCAGCAGGGAGCACAGATACGCAGTATTTT.

A note on this clonotype: Germline is not matched at one junction end, which may reflect a read error. The chain carries TRBV7-9 and TRBJ1-3; TRBD1 matches at 7 bases. This CDR3 comprises 19 residues. The germline gives CDR1 SEHNR, CDR2 FQNEAQ (reference sequence). This chain's CDR3 is CASSPPFRTGPNSENTIYF. The CDR3 DNA reads as TGTGCCAGCAGCCCTCCTTTTCGGACAGGACCGAACTCTGAAAACACCATATATTTT. Complete variable domain (other parts from reference TRBV7-9 and TRBJ1-3): DTGVSQNPRHKITKRGQNVTFRCDPISEHNRLYWYRQTLGQGPEFLTYFQNEAQLEKSRLLSDRFSAERPKGSFSTLEIQRTEQGDSAMYLCASSPPFRTGPNSENTIYFGEGSWLTVV.

This chain joins TRBV29-1 and TRBJ1-2; a possible D gene is TRBD1 (6 bases). This CDR3 has 13 amino acids. Trimming took 1 base from V and 6 from J, leaving 12 bases between them. Germline loops: CDR1 SQVTM, CDR2 ANQGSEA. CDR3 region: CSVEAAGGHGYTF. The CDR3 DNA sequence: TGCAGCGTTGAAGCGGCGGGGGGGCATGGCTACACCTTC.

This clonotype came up once. This sequence joins TRBV6-4 and TRBJ2-1; D is undetermined. Germline lookup yields CDR1 MRHNA and CDR2 SNTAGT. Trimming pared 4 bases from V and 2 bases from J, leaving 6 bases between. This CDR3 is 13 amino acids long. CDR3 nucleotides: TGTGCCAGCAGTGTGGACCCCTACAATGAGCAGTTCTTC. Amino acid sequence: CASSVDPYNEQFF.

V and J are TRBV2 and TRBJ2-1, with 12 nucleotides matching TRBD2. V lost 10 bases to trimming and J lost 1 base; unmatched junction nucleotides: 11. The CDR3 consists of 17 residues. The V gene's germline CDR1 is SNHLY and CDR2 FYNNEI. The CDR3 nucleotides read TGTGCCATCCGGGTCGAGACTAGCGGGAGATCCTACAATGAGCAGTTCTTC. This sequence encodes CAIRVETSGRSYNEQFF.

The chain uses TRBV14 and TRBJ2-5; 7 bases align to TRBD2. J was trimmed by 5 bases and V by 5 bases; bases with no gene match: 8. There are 14 residues in the CDR3. CDR1 is SGHDN and CDR2 is FVKESK in the germline V gene. CDR3 sequence (DNA): TGTGCCAGCAGCTTCCGACGGGAGGTGGAGACCCAGTACTTC. The encoded protein is CASSFRREVETQYF.

The chain carries TRBV6-4 and TRBJ2-5; 12 bases line up with TRBD2. J gave up 5 bases and V 7 bases, and 8 bases lay outside the gene matches. The CDR3 has 15 residues. Per germline, CDR1 MRHNA and CDR2 SNTAGT. Here the CDR3 reads CASTSSGGECETQYF. CDR3 DNA sequence: TGTGCCAGCACCTCTAGCGGGGGGGAGTGCGAGACCCAGTACTTC.

V gene TRBV5-1 combines with J gene TRBJ2-7, with TRBD2 matching 7 bases. This CDR3 spans 15 amino acids. The J segment lost 0 bases and the V segment lost 0 bases, leaving 3 bases of the junction unmatched. CDR1 SGHRS and CDR2 YFSETQ come from the germline V gene. The CDR3 nucleotides are TGCGCCAGCAGCTTGGCAGGGAGGGCCTCCTACGAGCAGTACTTC. Translated, it gives CASSLAGRASYEQYF.

J is TRBJ2-3 and V is TRBV28; 12 bases are shared with TRBD1. CDR3 length equals 16 residues. The germline V gene has CDR1 MDHEN and CDR2 SYDVKM. Germline trimming cut 5 bases from V and 3 bases from J; bases unmatched to any gene: 6. CDR3 DNA: TGTGCCAGCAGTCCCCAGGGACAGGGGGCGACAGATACGCAGTATTTT. This codes for CASSPQGQGATDTQYF. Full variable domain (remainder filled in from reference TRBV28 and TRBJ2-3): DVKVTQSSRYLVKRTGEKVFLECVQDMDHENMFWYRQDPGLGLRLIYFSYDVKMKEKGDIPEGYSVSREKKERFSLILESASTNQTSMYLCASSPQGQGATDTQYFGPGTRLTVL.

The CDR3 reads CASSPKAWDSQSDTQYF. CDR3 coding DNA: TGTGCCAGCTCACCCAAGGCATGGGACTCACAATCAGATACGCAGTATTTT. The gene calls are TRBV18 and TRBJ2-3; perhaps TRBD2 as D (6 bases). Trimming took 3 bases from V and 4 from J, leaving 20 bases between them. This CDR3 spans 17 amino acids. Germline lookup yields CDR1 KGHSH and CDR2 LQKENI.